These 28 T cell receptor beta chains were all obtained from the same sample, sequenced in a study of cytotoxic CD8 clonotypes in ibrutinib-treated CLL. TCRdb's copy holds only in-frame clones and misses some; the assay was immunoSEQ multiplex PCR. The repertoire holds over 120,000 clones, with 76% as singletons. The source was PBMCs, collected after 24 months of ibrutinib treatment. Receptor source: a human donor with chronic lymphocytic leukemia.

This clone has a handful of counts. This rearrangement joins TRBV10-3 to TRBJ2-6; D remains ambiguous. Germline CDR1 ENHRY, CDR2 SYGVKD. Deletions cut 6 bases from V and 12 bases from J, with 12 bases between. This CDR3 region has 12 residues. CDR3: CAIRPGDGVLTF. DNA of the CDR3: TGTGCCATCAGACCCGGCGATGGCGTCCTGACTTTC.

V and J are TRBV7-3 and TRBJ1-2; TRBD1 matches at 9 bases. V dropped 1 base and J dropped 11; count of bases not matched to a gene: 5. CDR1 is SGHTA and CDR2 is FQGTGA in the germline V gene. The CDR3 is 13 amino acids. CDR3: CASSLRDREGYTF. DNA for the CDR3: TGTGCCAGCAGCTTAAGGGACAGGGAAGGGTACACCTTC. The entire variable domain, with the rest obtained from reference TRBV7-3 and TRBJ1-2, is as follows: GAGVSQTPSNKVTEKGKYVELRCDPISGHTALYWYRQSLGQGPEFLIYFQGTGAADDSGLPNDRFFAVRPEGSVSTLKIQRTERGDSAVYLCASSLRDREGYTFGSGTRLTVV.

The chain links TRBV6-6 to TRBJ2-3, with 8 bases fitting TRBD2. J lost 2 bases, V lost 5 bases, and 6 bases had no gene match. CDR1 and CDR2 (germline): MNHNY, SVGAGI (reference sequence). This CDR3 comprises 15 residues. Here the CDR3 DNA reads TGTGCCAGCAGTCCCCGGGGGGGCCTCACAGATACGCAGTATTTT. It specifies CASSPRGGLTDTQYF.

This chain links TRBV18 with TRBJ1-4, with 7 nucleotides matching TRBD1. The CDR3 has 14 residues. J was trimmed by 2 bases and V by 5 bases; bases with no gene match: 2. In germline, CDR1 is KGHSH, CDR2 LQKENI. The CDR3 reads CASSGQATNEKLFF. CDR3 DNA sequence: TGTGCCAGCTCAGGACAGGCGACTAATGAAAAACTGTTTTTT.

This chain connects TRBV27 to TRBJ1-1, with D unresolved. CDR1 is MNHEY and CDR2 is SMNVEV in the germline V gene (reference sequence). Trimming pared 2 bases from V and 7 bases from J, leaving 17 bases between. The CDR3 totals 15 residues. CDR3 sequence: CASSLLVGSRDEAFF. Written as DNA, the CDR3 is TGTGCCAGCAGTTTACTGGTGGGCTCTCGCGATGAAGCTTTCTTT.

The rearrangement joins TRBV25-1 to TRBJ1-1; 7 positions agree with TRBD1. V shed 6 bases and J 6 bases; nucleotides not matched to a gene: 10. Germline V CDR1 and CDR2: MGHDK, SYGVNS. The CDR3 loop spans 14 amino acids. The CDR3 region has the DNA TGTGCCAGCAGACAACAGGGGAAAGTCGCTGAAGCTTTCTTT. Translating gives CASRQQGKVAEAFF.

V usage is TRBV18 and J usage is TRBJ2-2; unclear D gene. The CDR3 is 16 amino acids. V was shortened by 2 bases and J by 3 bases, with 13 bases between the two germline ends. The germline gives CDR1 KGHSH, CDR2 LQKENI. The CDR3 DNA is TGTGCCAGCTCACCAAGGGCAGTGGGTGACACCGGGGAGCTGTTTTTT. Protein product: CASSPRAVGDTGELFF.

The rearrangement joins TRBV19 to TRBJ2-7; D may be TRBD1 or TRBD2 (5 bases each). CDR1 and CDR2 (germline): LNHDA, SQIVND (reference sequence). The length of the CDR3 is 18 residues. The ends were cut back, 3 bases at V and 3 bases at J, with 24 bases in the middle. This chain's CDR3 is CASSIGGGHEGKVYEQYF. CDR3 bases: TGTGCCAGTAGTATCGGAGGTGGCCACGAGGGGAAAGTCTACGAGCAGTACTTC.

This clone was counted many times. The V call is TRBV21-1, the J call TRBJ2-7; the table's D call TRBD1 went unverified against the DNA. TRBV21-1 counts as a pseudogene. The CDR3 consists of 16 residues. The CDR3 spells CASSSTLGQAGYEQYF. The CDR3, as DNA: TGTGCCAGCAGCTCCACCTTGGGACAGGCAGGCTACGAGCAGTACTTC.

This chain links TRBV6-5 with TRBJ1-3; the D is unclear. V lost 5 bases to trimming and J lost 0 bases, with 14 bases between them. The V gene's germline CDR1 is MNHEY and CDR2 SVGAGI. The CDR3 loop spans 16 amino acids. CDR3 DNA sequence: TGTGCCAGCAGTCACTACCCCCCATCCTCTGGAAACACCATATATTTT. Amino acids: CASSHYPPSSGNTIYF.

The gene calls are TRBV18 and TRBJ1-2; TRBD1 matches 8 bases. Losses at the gene ends were 0 bases for V and 8 bases for J; bases not matched to a gene: 5. The CDR3 totals 14 residues. CDR1 is KGHSH and CDR2 is LQKENI in the germline V gene. The CDR3 region is CASSPPPTGDGYTF. CDR3 DNA: TGTGCCAGCTCACCACCGCCGACAGGGGACGGCTACACCTTC.

The chain recombines TRBV16 with TRBJ2-7; 7 bases map to TRBD2. J lost 6 bases, V lost 0 bases, and 5 bases had no gene match. The CDR3 covers 14 residues. Germline CDR1 reads KGHSY; CDR2 reads FQNENV. DNA of the CDR3: TGTGCCAGCAGCCAATCGGGGGAGGGCCTCGAGCAGTACTTC. It translates to CASSQSGEGLEQYF.

J is TRBJ2-7 and V is TRBV6-9; D ambiguous. Germline V lookup: CDR1 MNHGY, CDR2 SVAAGI. The CDR3 consists of 15 residues. V was clipped by 6 bases and J by 0 bases, with 15 bases between them. As DNA, the CDR3 is TGTGCCAGCAGCGTTTCGACCCCAGGCTCCTACGAGCAGTACTTC. Its protein product is CASSVSTPGSYEQYF.

The V and J genes are TRBV7-6 and TRBJ2-2; maybe TRBD1 (5 bases). Germline V gene data show CDR1 as SGHVS and CDR2 as FNYEAQ. The CDR3 runs to 15 residues. Trimming shortened V by 1 base and J by 6 bases, and 12 bases separated the two germline ends. The CDR3 loop reads CASSLEVRAPGELFF. CDR3 coding DNA: TGTGCCAGCAGCTTAGAGGTCAGGGCCCCCGGGGAGCTGTTTTTT.

CDR3 residues: CASSWSGDPYEQYF. As DNA, the CDR3 is TGTGCCAGCTCCTGGTCAGGGGACCCCTACGAGCAGTACTTC. The rearrangement links TRBV6-5 to TRBJ2-7, with D possibly TRBD1 on 6 matching bases. Trimming stripped 8 bases from V and 2 bases from J, with 16 bases between. The length of the CDR3 is 14 residues. In germline, CDR1 is MNHEY, CDR2 SVGAGI.

The V call is TRBV6-6, the J call TRBJ1-2; D perhaps matches TRBD1 (5 bases). CDR3 length: 13 residues. The V gene lost 6 bases and the J gene lost 5 bases, with 13 bases spanning the gap. Germline CDR1 reads MNHNY; CDR2 reads SVGAGI (reference sequence). CDR3 sequence: CASSRGTEYGYTF. DNA for the CDR3: TGTGCCAGCAGCCGAGGGACTGAGTATGGCTACACCTTC.

The chain is built from TRBV1 and TRBJ2-2; the table names TRBD2, a call not compared with the DNA. TRBV1 is recorded as a pseudogene. CDR3 length: 18 amino acids. The CDR3 nucleotides read TGCACCACCAACCGGGAGGGACTAGCGGGATACGAACACCGGGGAGCTGTTTTT. Translated, it gives CTTNREGLAGYEHRGAVF.

The chain is built from TRBV6-5 and TRBJ2-7, with TRBD1 identical over 8 bases. The CDR3 is made up of 12 amino acids. CDR1 is MNHEY and CDR2 is SVGAGI in the germline V gene. J lost 5 bases, V lost 6 bases, and 3 bases had no gene match. CDR3 DNA: TGTGCCAGCAGGGACAGGGTCCACGAGCAGTACTTC. This gives the protein CASRDRVHEQYF.

J is TRBJ2-2 and V is TRBV25-1, with D perhaps matching TRBD2 (5 bases). The germline gives CDR1 MGHDK, CDR2 SYGVNS. This CDR3 is 11 amino acids long. Trimming removed 7 bases at V and 8 bases at J, with 8 bases between. The CDR3 loop is CASTLVGELFF. DNA for the CDR3: TGTGCCAGCACACTAGTGGGGGAGCTGTTTTTT.

The V gene is TRBV27, the J gene TRBJ2-2; D possibly corresponds to TRBD2 (6 bases). Looked up from germline, CDR1 is MNHEY and CDR2 is SMNVEV (reference sequence). V shed 1 base and J shed 7 bases, with 13 bases lying between them. CDR3 length: 15 residues. This chain's CDR3 is CASSLLAGSNGELFF. The CDR3 DNA follows: TGTGCCAGCAGTTTATTGGCGGGATCGAACGGGGAGCTGTTTTTT.

The chain couples TRBV27 to TRBJ2-3; either TRBD1 or TRBD2 may fit D (6 bases each). Germline CDR1 MNHEY, CDR2 SMNVEV (reference sequence). The length of the CDR3 is 12 residues. V lost 6 bases and J 6 bases, leaving 10 bases between the germline ends. The CDR3: CASSRGLDTQYF. The CDR3 nucleotides read TGTGCCAGCAGCCGGGGGCTGGATACGCAGTATTTT.

The CDR3 DNA reads TGTGCCAGCAGCCCAACGCGGGGACTAGGATCTTCCGGGGAGCTGTTTTTT. It translates to CASSPTRGLGSSGELFF. The chain links TRBV7-3 to TRBJ2-2, with 8 bases that match TRBD2. Germline-derived CDR1 and CDR2 are SGHTA and FQGTGA. The CDR3 contains 17 residues. J lost 6 bases, V lost 5 bases, and 14 bases had no gene match.

This rearrangement joins TRBV28 to TRBJ1-4; a weak D match, TRBD1 (5 bases). Germline V lookup: CDR1 MDHEN, CDR2 SYDVKM. The CDR3 covers 14 residues. V was cut by 2 bases and J by 7 bases, with 11 bases left in between. CDR3 in DNA: TGTGCCAGCAGTTTAACAGGTTTAAGTGAAAAACTGTTTTTT. This codes for CASSLTGLSEKLFF. The variable domain in full, completed from reference TRBV28 and TRBJ1-4, reads DVKVTQSSRYLVKRTGEKVFLECVQDMDHENMFWYRQDPGLGLRLIYFSYDVKMKEKGDIPEGYSVSREKKERFSLILESASTNQTSMYLCASSLTGLSEKLFFGSGTQLSVL.

The chain joins TRBV6-1 to TRBJ1-6; D is unclear. V was shortened by 4 bases and J by 9 bases, with 19 bases between the two germline ends. This CDR3 spans 16 amino acids. CDR1 MNHNS and CDR2 SASEGT come from the germline V gene. The CDR3 loop is CASSAPVRVWGSPLHF. The CDR3 coding sequence is TGTGCCAGCAGTGCCCCCGTGAGAGTCTGGGGTTCACCCCTCCACTTT.

This clone was observed once. The chain links TRBV18 to TRBJ2-5, with a weak D call TRBD1 (5 bases). CDR1 is KGHSH and CDR2 is LQKENI in the germline V gene. The V and J ends lost 3 bases and 1 base respectively, with 12 bases between them. The length of the CDR3 is 15 residues. CDR3 in DNA: TGTGCCAGCTCACCCCAGGTGGGGCCCCAAGAGACCCAGTACTTC. Its translation is CASSPQVGPQETQYF.

The chain uses TRBV7-2 and TRBJ2-7; 10 nucleotides line up with TRBD1. Germline-derived CDR1 and CDR2 are SGHTA and FQGNSA. The CDR3 is 14 residues long. Losses at the gene ends were 4 bases for V and 7 bases for J; bases not matched to a gene: 7. The CDR3 loop reads CASSSSWDRGEQYF. Here the CDR3 DNA reads TGTGCCAGCAGCTCCAGCTGGGACAGGGGAGAGCAGTACTTC. Variable domain in full (rest from reference TRBV7-2 and TRBJ2-7): GAGVSQSPSNKVTEKGKDVELRCDPISGHTALYWYRQSLGQGLEFLIYFQGNSAPDKSGLPSDRFSAERTGGSVSTLTIQRTQQEDSAVYLCASSSSWDRGEQYFGPGTRLTVT.

The rearrangement links TRBV4-2 to TRBJ2-4; TRBD1 might be the D (5 bases). Trimming removed 0 bases at V and 0 bases at J, with 15 bases between. This CDR3 spans 18 amino acids. Germline CDR1 is LGHNA and CDR2 is YNFKEQ. CDR3 residues: CASSQDLGHAVAKNIQYF. The CDR3 DNA reads TGTGCCAGCAGCCAAGATCTGGGGCACGCAGTAGCCAAAAACATTCAGTACTTC.

The chain carries TRBV5-6 and TRBJ1-6, with a possible D match to TRBD1 (5 bases). CDR3 length: 14 amino acids. Germline CDR1 reads SGHDT; CDR2 reads YYEEEE. Trimming cost V 0 bases and J 10 bases, with 11 bases left between them. CDR3 DNA sequence: TGTGCCAGCAGCTTGGTGGGGGGATGGTCACCCCTCCACTTT. Translating gives CASSLVGGWSPLHF.